This TCR beta chain is from a study of cytomegalovirus exposure and HLA in healthy donors. Broader study findings: Upon later analysis, HLA-associated TCR beta chains proved more clonally expanded than other, equally common chains.

CDR1 is SNHLY, CDR2 FYNNEI, per germline. V lost 5 bases to trimming and J lost 6 bases, with 22 bases between them. The CDR3 loop spans 16 amino acids. This clone came up a few times. Its antigen remains unknown. Amplification used 60 Vbeta primers and 13 Jbeta primers. Generated by immunoSEQ multiplex PCR, the TCRdb table keeps only in-frame clones and is missing some. The data contain about 130,000 clones, about 79% of them singletons. Material: PBMCs. This TCR came from a female donor in good health and CMV-seropositive. The genes are TRBV2 and TRBJ1-2; D uncertain. The CDR3 loop reads CASSPDVPDGVNGYTF. CDR3 DNA sequence: TGTGCCAGCAGTCCGGACGTTCCCGACGGGGTGAATGGCTACACCTTC.